This is a list of T cell receptor beta chains from one sample in a study of blood T cell repertoires in COVID-19. Sequencing used immunoSEQ multiplex PCR; TCRdb keeps in-frame clones, though not all of them. The sample includes 65,000 to 85,000 clones, about 82% of them seen just once. Sequenced input: peripheral blood. Receptors originate from a woman aged 55-70 years with acute or convalescent COVID-19. Both conserved end residues are part of each CDR3. Size is omitted from some rows. Given values are once, few, many or a class for expanded clones.

size	J	V	CDR3
.	TRBJ2-5	TRBV5-6	CASSPIEWDSSETQYF
many	TRBJ1-6	TRBV4-1	CASSQAFDRELYSPLHF
.	TRBJ2-1	TRBV6-6	CASSPQAQNNEQFF
.	TRBJ1-2	TRBV6-6	CASSSFDRADGYTF
.	TRBJ2-2	TRBV9	CASSSSPGQGASGELFF
.	TRBJ2-3	TRBV4-2	CASSQGGTSGGQDTQYF
.	TRBJ1-2	TRBV4-1	CASSAPGQGARRGYGYTF
.	TRBJ1-4	TRBV7-6	CASSLVSTGAGEKLFF
few	TRBJ1-2	TRBV21-1	CASPRDRAGEMGGYTF
few	TRBJ1-4	TRBV28	CASSRWTGGEEKLFF
.	TRBJ1-1	TRBV6-1	CASSENAPLVGNTEAFF
.	TRBJ2-5	TRBV18	CASSGGSGQETQYF
.	TRBJ1-2	TRBV4-1	CASSQGQGADGYTF
.	TRBJ2-2	TRBV12-3/TRBV12-4	CASNLAGTGELFF
.	TRBJ2-2	TRBV29-1	CSVENPLAGGGTGELFF
.	TRBJ1-1	TRBV3-1/TRBV3-2	CASSQETGFLVLGTEAFF
.	TRBJ2-7	TRBV21-1	CASSKDERDYEQYF
.	TRBJ1-6	TRBV11-2	CASSLGQGYNSPLHF
few	TRBJ1-6	TRBV28	CASSLFGQGNSPLHF
few	TRBJ2-5	TRBV2	CASSADRGGQETQYF
.	TRBJ1-1	TRBV28	CASSLAGYRGREVRIVKAFF
.	TRBJ2-3	TRBV6-2/TRBV6-3	CASSYLEDTDTQYF
.	TRBJ2-5	TRBV6-1	CASSEGQGAGETQYF
.	TRBJ1-5	TRBV5-1	CASSLTGEDQPQHF
few	TRBJ2-5	TRBV28	CASSLWGRGETQYF
once	TRBJ2-2	TRBV5-6	CASSKRRGELFF
.	TRBJ1-5	TRBV27	CASSLFPRGNQPQHF
.	TRBJ1-5	TRBV5-1	CASSPETGPNQPQHF
.	TRBJ1-1	TRBV7-3	CASSSTGGTNTEAFF
.	TRBJ1-1	TRBV27	CASSLSRNTEAFF
.	TRBJ2-5	TRBV5-4	CASRHRDRGETQYF
.	TRBJ2-2	TRBV28	CASSLGNPNTGELFF
.	TRBJ2-5	TRBV6-5	CASSYGGSRAETQYF
once	TRBJ2-7	TRBV24-1	CATSDRAGGIEQYF
.	TRBJ1-1	TRBV11-2	CASSRQKSGTEAFF
.	TRBJ2-5	TRBV10-3	CATAGTGVNQETQYF
.	TRBJ1-2	TRBV5-6	CASSWSVLGGYTF
.	TRBJ1-3	TRBV29-1	CSVVATGTGTSGNTIYF
.	TRBJ2-7	TRBV5-1	CASSLVPGQGTEQYF
.	TRBJ2-3	TRBV19	CASSMGQTTDTQYF
few	TRBJ2-7	TRBV11-2	CASSLSGNEQYF
.	TRBJ1-5	TRBV23-1	CASKVLRGQPQHF
.	TRBJ1-3	TRBV5-1	CASSSGQGQNGNTIYF
few	TRBJ1-1	TRBV5-1	CASTLIQGDTEAFF
.	TRBJ1-1	TRBV14	CASSQVQGGNTEAFF
.	TRBJ2-5	TRBV5-1	CASSLERGETQYF
few	TRBJ1-1	TRBV4-1	CASSQEPSRNTEAFF
.	TRBJ2-3	TRBV11-3	CASSLAGTSGGATDTQYF
.	TRBJ2-1	TRBV24-1	CATSDRGQGSNEQFF
.	TRBJ1-2	TRBV6-1	CASSEDRGYYGYTF
.	TRBJ2-3	TRBV27	CASSFGTVSTDTQYF
.	TRBJ1-2	TRBV19	CASSNPGHFNYGYTF
.	TRBJ2-5	TRBV19	CASHSPPQETQYF
.	TRBJ2-7	TRBV9	CASSVGLAGKEQYF
.	TRBJ2-6	TRBV6-4	CASSPGQGVISGANVLTF